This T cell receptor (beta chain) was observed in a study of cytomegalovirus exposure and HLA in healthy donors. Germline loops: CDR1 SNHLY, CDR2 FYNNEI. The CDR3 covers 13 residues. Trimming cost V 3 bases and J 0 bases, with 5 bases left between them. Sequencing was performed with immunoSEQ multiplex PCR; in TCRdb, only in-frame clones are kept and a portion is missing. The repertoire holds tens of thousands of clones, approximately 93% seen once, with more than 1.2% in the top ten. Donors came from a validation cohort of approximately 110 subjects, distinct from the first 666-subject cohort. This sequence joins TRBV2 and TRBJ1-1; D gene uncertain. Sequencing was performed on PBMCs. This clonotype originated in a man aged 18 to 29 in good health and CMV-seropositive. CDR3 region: CASSERVNTEAFF. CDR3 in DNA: TGTGCCAGCAGTGAGAGGGTGAACACTGAAGCTTTCTTT.